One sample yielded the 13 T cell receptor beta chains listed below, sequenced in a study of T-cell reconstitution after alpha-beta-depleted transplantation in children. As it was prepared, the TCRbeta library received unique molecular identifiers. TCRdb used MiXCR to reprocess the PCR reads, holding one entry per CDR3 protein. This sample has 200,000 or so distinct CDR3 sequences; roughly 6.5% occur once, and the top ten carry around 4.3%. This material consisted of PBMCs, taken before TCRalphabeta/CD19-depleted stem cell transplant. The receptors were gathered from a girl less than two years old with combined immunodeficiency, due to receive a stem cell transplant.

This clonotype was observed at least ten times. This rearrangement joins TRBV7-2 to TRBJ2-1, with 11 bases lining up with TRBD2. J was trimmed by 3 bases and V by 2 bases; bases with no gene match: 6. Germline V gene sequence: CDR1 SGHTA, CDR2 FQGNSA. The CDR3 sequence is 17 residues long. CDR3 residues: CASSLRSGLAVYNEQFF. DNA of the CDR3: TGTGCCAGCAGCTTAAGGTCGGGACTAGCGGTCTACAATGAGCAGTTCTTC.

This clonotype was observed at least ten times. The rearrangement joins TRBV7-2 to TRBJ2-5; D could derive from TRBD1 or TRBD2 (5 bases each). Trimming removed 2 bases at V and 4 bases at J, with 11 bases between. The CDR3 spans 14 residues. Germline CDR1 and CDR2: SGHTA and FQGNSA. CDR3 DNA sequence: TGTGCCAGCAGCTTAATCCCAGGGACAGAGACCCAGTACTTC. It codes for CASSLIPGTETQYF.

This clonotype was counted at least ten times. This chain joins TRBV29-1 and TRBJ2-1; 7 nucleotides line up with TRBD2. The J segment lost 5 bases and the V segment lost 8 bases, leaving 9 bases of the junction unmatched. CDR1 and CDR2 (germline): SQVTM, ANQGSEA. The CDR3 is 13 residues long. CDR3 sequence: CSLFSGNNNEQFF. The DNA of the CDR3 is TGCAGCCTCTTCAGCGGGAATAACAATGAGCAGTTCTTC.

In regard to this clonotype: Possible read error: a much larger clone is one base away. CDR3 loop: CASGQAGMNTEAFF. The CDR3 nucleotides are TGTGCCAGCGGGCAGGCTGGGATGAACACTGAAGCTTTCTTT. The J gene is TRBJ1-1, the V gene TRBV12-3 or TRBV12-4; D not resolved. This CDR3 is 14 amino acids long. Trimming pared 8 bases from V and 0 bases from J, leaving 13 bases between.

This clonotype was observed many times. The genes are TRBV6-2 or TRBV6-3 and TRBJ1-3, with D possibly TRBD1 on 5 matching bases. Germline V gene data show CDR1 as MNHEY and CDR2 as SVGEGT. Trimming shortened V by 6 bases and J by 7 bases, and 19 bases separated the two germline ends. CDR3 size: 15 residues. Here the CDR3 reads CASRAEGASRNTIYF. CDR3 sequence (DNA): TGTGCCAGCAGAGCTGAAGGGGCGTCGAGGAACACCATATATTTT.

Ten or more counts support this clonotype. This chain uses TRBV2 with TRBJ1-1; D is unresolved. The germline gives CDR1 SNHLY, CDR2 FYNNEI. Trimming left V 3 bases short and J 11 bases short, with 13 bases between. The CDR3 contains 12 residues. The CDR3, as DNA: TGTGCCAGCAGTGACCCCTACAATGGTGCTTTCTTT. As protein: CASSDPYNGAFF. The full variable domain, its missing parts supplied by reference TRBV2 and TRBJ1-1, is EPEVTQTPSHQVTQMGQEVILRCVPISNHLYFYWYRQILGQKVEFLVSFYNNEISEKSEIFDDQFSVERPDGSNFTLKIRSTKLEDSAMYFCASSDPYNGAFFGQGTRLTVV.

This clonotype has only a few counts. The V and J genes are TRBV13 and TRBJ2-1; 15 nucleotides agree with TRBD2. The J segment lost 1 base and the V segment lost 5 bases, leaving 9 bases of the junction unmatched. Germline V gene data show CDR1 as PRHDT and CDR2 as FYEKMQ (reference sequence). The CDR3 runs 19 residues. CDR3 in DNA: TGTGCCAGCAGCCCCCGGACTAGCGGGGGGGATTATTCCTACAATGAGCAGTTCTTC. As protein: CASSPRTSGGDYSYNEQFF.

The CDR3 here is CASSSLGQGLSYEQYF. For the CDR3, the DNA is TGTGCCAGCAGCTCGCTGGGACAGGGCCTTTCCTACGAGCAGTACTTC. This sequence joins TRBV7-6 and TRBJ2-7; TRBD1 agrees at 9 bases. The V gene end was trimmed by 4 bases and the J gene end by 1 base; junction bases not matched to a gene: 8. The CDR3 sequence is 16 residues long. Germline V gene lookup returns CDR1 SGHVS and CDR2 FNYEAQ. Based on the CDR3 plus reference TRBV7-6 and TRBJ2-7, the full variable domain is GAGVSQSPRYKVTKRGQDVALRCDPISGHVSLYWYRQALGQGPEFLTYFNYEAQQDKSGLPNDRFSAERPEGSISTLTIQRTEQRDSAMYRCASSSLGQGLSYEQYFGPGTRLTVT.

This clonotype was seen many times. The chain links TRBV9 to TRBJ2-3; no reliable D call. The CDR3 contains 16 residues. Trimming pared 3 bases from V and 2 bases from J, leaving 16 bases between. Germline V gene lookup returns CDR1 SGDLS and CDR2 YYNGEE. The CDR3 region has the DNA TGTGCCAGCAGCGAAACCATCCGGGTCAACACAGATACGCAGTATTTT. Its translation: CASSETIRVNTDTQYF.

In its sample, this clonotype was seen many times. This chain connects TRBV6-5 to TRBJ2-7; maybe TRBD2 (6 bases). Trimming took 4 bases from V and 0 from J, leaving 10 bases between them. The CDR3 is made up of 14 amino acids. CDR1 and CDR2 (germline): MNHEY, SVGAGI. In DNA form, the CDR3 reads TGTGCCAGCAGTTGGGGGGATCTCTCCTACGAGCAGTACTTC. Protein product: CASSWGDLSYEQYF.

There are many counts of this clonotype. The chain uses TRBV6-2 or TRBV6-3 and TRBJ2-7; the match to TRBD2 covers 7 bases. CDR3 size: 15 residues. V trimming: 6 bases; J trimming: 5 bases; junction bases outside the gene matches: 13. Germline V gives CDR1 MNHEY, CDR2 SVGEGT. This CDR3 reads CASSPHLRTRNEQYF. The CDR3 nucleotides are TGTGCCAGCAGCCCCCACCTTAGGACTAGAAACGAGCAGTACTTC.

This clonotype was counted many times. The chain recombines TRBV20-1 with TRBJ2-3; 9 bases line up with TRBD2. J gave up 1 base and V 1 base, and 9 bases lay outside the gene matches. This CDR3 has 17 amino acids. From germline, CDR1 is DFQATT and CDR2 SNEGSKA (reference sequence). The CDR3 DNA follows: TGCAGTGCTAGAGTCGAGTTTAGCGGGAGAGGCACAGATACGCAGTATTTT. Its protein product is CSARVEFSGRGTDTQYF.

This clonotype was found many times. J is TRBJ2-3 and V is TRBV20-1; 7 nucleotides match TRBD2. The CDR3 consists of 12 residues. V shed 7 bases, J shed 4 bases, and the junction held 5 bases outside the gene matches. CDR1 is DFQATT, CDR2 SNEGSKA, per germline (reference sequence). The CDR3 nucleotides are TGCAGTGTTGGAAGCGGGGCAGATACGCAGTATTTT. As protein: CSVGSGADTQYF.